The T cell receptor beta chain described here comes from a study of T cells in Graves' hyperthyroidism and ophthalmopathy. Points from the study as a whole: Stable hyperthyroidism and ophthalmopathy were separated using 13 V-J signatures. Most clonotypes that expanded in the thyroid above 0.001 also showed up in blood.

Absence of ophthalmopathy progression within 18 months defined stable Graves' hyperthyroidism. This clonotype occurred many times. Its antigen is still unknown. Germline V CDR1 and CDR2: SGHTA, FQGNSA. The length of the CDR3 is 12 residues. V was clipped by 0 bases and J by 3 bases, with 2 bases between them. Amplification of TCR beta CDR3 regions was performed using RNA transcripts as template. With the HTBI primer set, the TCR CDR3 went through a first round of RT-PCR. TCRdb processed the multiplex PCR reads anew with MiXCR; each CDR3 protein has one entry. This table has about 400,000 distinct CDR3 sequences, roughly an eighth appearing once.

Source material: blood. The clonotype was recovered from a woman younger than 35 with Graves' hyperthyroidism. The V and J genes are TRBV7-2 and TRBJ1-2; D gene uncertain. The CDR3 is CASSLAYYGYTF. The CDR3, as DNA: TGTGCCAGCAGCTTAGCCTACTATGGCTACACCTTC.